This section outlines one T cell receptor (beta chain) sequence together with its context. The sample originates from a study of shared T cell receptors in the human thymus. Profiled with immunoSEQ multiplex PCR; TCRdb holds only in-frame clones, not every one. The table includes 720,000 or so clones, 70% to 90% detected once. This CDR3 has 14 residues. Germline CDR1 reads SNHLY; CDR2 reads FYNNEI. V shed 2 bases and J shed 2 bases, with 9 bases lying between them. These same records also appear under a second study, on human thymus T cells. Per that paper: Those donating were healthy Finnish infants in corrective surgery for congenital heart defects. Reports from related research described highly overlapping thymic repertoires among unrelated individuals.

The clonotype originates from a girl under three years old with a congenital heart defect. Material: thymocytes. The chain employs TRBV2 and TRBJ2-5; D not resolved. The CDR3: CASSEIWQQETQYF. For the CDR3, the DNA is TGTGCCAGCAGTGAAATATGGCAGCAAGAGACCCAGTACTTC.